This T cell receptor (beta chain) was documented in a study of blood T cell repertoires in COVID-19. Study at large: Acute and convalescent COVID-19 specimens originated in the United States, Italy and Spain. T cells, B-cell-depleted T cells, or PBMCs provided the cDNA or gDNA that served as material.

V was pared by 2 bases and J by 6 bases, with 3 bases of the junction left unmatched. This CDR3 is 15 amino acids long. Germline CDR1 is SGHRS and CDR2 is YFSETQ. In the original workflow: Reference gene primer amplification gave estimated nucleated cell counts. The protocol was immunoSEQ multiplex PCR, while the TCRdb copy is restricted to in-frame clones and leaves out a portion. V and J calls and clone size are copied from that table; D and trimming were computed from the DNA. This sample yields some 150,000 clones, of which more than 65% are seen a single time; approximately 2.5% belongs to the top ten.

Sequenced material: peripheral blood. The chain is built from TRBV5-1 and TRBJ2-1; TRBD2 aligns across 12 bases. The TCR originated in a human donor with acute or convalescent COVID-19. The donor label of this sample is uncertain. The CDR3 is CASSFGTSGSNEQFF. In DNA, the CDR3 is TGCGCCAGCAGCTTTGGGACTAGCGGGTCCAATGAGCAGTTCTTC.